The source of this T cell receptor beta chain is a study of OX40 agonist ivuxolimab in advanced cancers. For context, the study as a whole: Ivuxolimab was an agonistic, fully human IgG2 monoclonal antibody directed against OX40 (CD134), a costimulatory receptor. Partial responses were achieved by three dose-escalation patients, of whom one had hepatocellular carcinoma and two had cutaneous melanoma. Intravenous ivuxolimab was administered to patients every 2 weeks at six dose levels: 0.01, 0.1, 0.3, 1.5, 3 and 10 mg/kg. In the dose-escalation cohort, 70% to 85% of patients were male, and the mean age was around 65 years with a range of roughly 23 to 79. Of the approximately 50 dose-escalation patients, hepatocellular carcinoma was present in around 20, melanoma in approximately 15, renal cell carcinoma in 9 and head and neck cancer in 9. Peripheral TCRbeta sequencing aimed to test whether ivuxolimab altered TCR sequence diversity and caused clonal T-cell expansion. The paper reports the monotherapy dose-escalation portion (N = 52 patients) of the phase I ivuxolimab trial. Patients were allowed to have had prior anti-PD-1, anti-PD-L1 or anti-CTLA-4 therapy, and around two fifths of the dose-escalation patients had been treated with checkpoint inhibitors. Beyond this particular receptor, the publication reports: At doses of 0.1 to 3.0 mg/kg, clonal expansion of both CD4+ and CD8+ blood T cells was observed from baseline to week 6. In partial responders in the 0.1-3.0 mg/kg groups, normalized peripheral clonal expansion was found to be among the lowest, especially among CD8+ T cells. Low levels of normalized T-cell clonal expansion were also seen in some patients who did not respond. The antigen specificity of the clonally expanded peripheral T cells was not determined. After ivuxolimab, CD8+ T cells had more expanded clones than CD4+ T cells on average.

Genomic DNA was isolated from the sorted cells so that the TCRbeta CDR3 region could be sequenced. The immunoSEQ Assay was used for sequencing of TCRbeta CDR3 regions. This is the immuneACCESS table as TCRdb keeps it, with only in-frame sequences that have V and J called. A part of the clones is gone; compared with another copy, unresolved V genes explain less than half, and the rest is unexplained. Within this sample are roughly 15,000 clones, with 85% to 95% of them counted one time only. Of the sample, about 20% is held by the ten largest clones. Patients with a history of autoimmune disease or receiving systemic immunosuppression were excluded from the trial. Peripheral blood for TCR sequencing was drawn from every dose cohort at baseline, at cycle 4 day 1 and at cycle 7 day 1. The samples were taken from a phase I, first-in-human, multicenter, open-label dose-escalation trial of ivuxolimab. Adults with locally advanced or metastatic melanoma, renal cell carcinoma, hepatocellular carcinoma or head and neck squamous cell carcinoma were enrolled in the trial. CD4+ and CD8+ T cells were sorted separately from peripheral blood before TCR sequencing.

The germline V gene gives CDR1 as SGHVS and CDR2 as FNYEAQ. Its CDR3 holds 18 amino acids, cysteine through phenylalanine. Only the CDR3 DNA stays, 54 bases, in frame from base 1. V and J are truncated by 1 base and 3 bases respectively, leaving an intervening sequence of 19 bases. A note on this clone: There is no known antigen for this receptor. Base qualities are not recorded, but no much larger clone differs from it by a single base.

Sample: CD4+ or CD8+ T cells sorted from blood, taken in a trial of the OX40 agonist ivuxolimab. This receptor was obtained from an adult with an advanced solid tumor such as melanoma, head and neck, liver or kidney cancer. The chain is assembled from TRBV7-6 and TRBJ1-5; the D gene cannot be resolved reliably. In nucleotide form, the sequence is TGTGCCAGCAGCTTAGATGCACCCGGCCCCGGGGTCAATCAGCCCCAGCATTTT. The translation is CASSLDAPGPGVNQPQHF.